A selection of T cell receptor beta chains follows, all from one sample in a study of shared clonotypes between healthy human individuals. Libraries were prepared by immunoSEQ multiplex PCR; TCRdb keeps only in-frame clonotypes and omits some of them. This table holds 1 million to 1.2 million clones, 70% to 85% found once. Sequenced: memory CD4+ T cells from PBMCs. Receptor source: a man aged 18 to 30 in good health. Some clones in this sample may be carry-over from other donors' samples. Each CDR3 is given with its conserved first and last residue. D genes are given only for firm matches. Clone size, where shown, is once, few, many, or a class for clones that have expanded.

TRBJ1-2	.	TRBV6-5	.	TGTGCCAGCAGTTATCACCCACTTCGGGATGGCTACACCTTC	CASSYHPLRDGYTF
TRBJ2-3	.	TRBV28	.	TGTGCCAGCAGACCCACCACAGATACGCAGTATTTT	CASRPTTDTQYF
TRBJ1-1	.	TRBV28	.	TGTGCCAGCAGTTACAGCGCCAAGGACATGAACACTGAAGCTTTCTTT	CASSYSAKDMNTEAFF
TRBJ1-2	.	TRBV6-1	.	TGTGCCAGCAGTTTAATCACGCAGGGCTACACCTTC	CASSLITQGYTF
TRBJ1-4	few	TRBV30	.	TGTGCCTGGAGTGTGAACGGAGGGGTGAAAAAACTGTTTTTT	CAWSVNGGVKKLFF
TRBJ2-1	.	TRBV5-1	TRBD2	TGCGCCAGCAGCTTGGTAGGACTAGCGGGAAGTGATGAGCAGTTCTTC	CASSLVGLAGSDEQFF
TRBJ1-2	.	TRBV7-9	TRBD1	TGTGCCAGCAGCTTAGCGTTGGGACAGGGCCCCTATGGCTACACCTTC	CASSLALGQGPYGYTF
TRBJ2-7	.	TRBV5-1	.	TGCGCCAGCAGCTTGGAAGGACAGTACGAGCAGTACTTC	CASSLEGQYEQYF
TRBJ2-5	.	TRBV10-3	.	TGTGCCATCAGGGGGGTTTCTCAAGAGACCCAGTACTTC	CAIRGVSQETQYF
TRBJ1-1	.	TRBV5-1	TRBD1	TGCGCCAGTCAGGGGGCGCAGGACACTGAAGCTTTCTTT	CASQGAQDTEAFF
TRBJ1-1	.	TRBV7-2	.	TGTGCCAGCAGCTTTTCGCAACAGAACACTGAAGCTTTCTTT	CASSFSQQNTEAFF
TRBJ2-3	.	TRBV19	TRBD1	TGTGCCAGTAGTGACAGGGGCGGTAAAGATACGCAGTATTTT	CASSDRGGKDTQYF
TRBJ1-4	many	TRBV4-2	.	TGTGCCAGCAGCCAAGCCGCGTCGGCCTCGGGTGCTAATGAAAAACTGTTTTTT	CASSQAASASGANEKLFF
TRBJ1-1	few	TRBV16	.	TGTGCCAGCAGCCGGGCGGAGAACACTGAAGCTTTCTTT	CASSRAENTEAFF
TRBJ1-4	.	TRBV7-9	.	TGTGCCAGCAGCTTATCGTTTGAAAAACTGTTTTTT	CASSLSFEKLFF
TRBJ1-1	.	TRBV5-1	.	TGCGCCAGCAGCAAACAATCCGGGACGGTGAACACTGAAGCTTTCTTT	CASSKQSGTVNTEAFF
TRBJ2-2	.	TRBV5-4	.	TGTGCCAGCAGCTCCGTCCCCCCCACCGGGGAGCTGTTTTTT	CASSSVPPTGELFF
TRBJ2-5	once	TRBV15	.	TGTGCCACCAGCAGCGACCGGACCTCGGCCCAGTACTTC	CATSSDRTSAQYF
TRBJ1-6	.	TRBV28	.	TGTGCCAGCAGGAAAAGCAGCTCCTATAATTCACCCCTCCACTTT	CASRKSSSYNSPLHF
TRBJ1-1	.	TRBV14	TRBD1	TGTGCCAGCAGTAACCCGCCGGGACAGGGCACCCTGGGCACTGAAGCTTTCTTT	CASSNPPGQGTLGTEAFF
TRBJ2-7	.	TRBV6-5	TRBD1	TGTGCCAGCAGAAGGGGACAGGGGGTCTACGAGCAGTACTTC	CASRRGQGVYEQYF
TRBJ1-3	few	TRBV2	.	TGTGCCAGCAATCCGAGCTCTGGAAACACCATATATTTT	CASNPSSGNTIYF
TRBJ2-1	.	TRBV9	TRBD2	TGTGCCAGCAGCGTAGTGGGCGGGAGCTATCGGAATGAGCAGTTCTTC	CASSVVGGSYRNEQFF
TRBJ2-7	.	TRBV28	TRBD2	TGTGCCAGCCAGACTAGCGGCCTCTCCTACGAGCAGTACTTC	CASQTSGLSYEQYF
TRBJ1-1	.	TRBV10-3	.	TGTGCCATCAGTGAACCGGGGTCTGAAGCTTTCTTT	CAISEPGSEAFF
TRBJ2-7	.	TRBV7-9	.	TGTGCCAGCAGCTATTATGGTCCCTACGAGCAGTACTTC	CASSYYGPYEQYF
TRBJ2-7	.	TRBV28	.	TGTGCCAGCAGTTTAACCTCCCGGGGCGACTCCTACGAGCAGTACTTC	CASSLTSRGDSYEQYF
TRBJ2-7	few	TRBV28	TRBD2	TGTGCCAGCAGTTTACCGGGAACTAGCGGGAGTTCCGAGCAGTACTTC	CASSLPGTSGSSEQYF
TRBJ1-4	.	TRBV30	.	TGTGCCACCAAAGGGGCCCAGTACGGACATGAAAAACTGTTTTTT	CATKGAQYGHEKLFF
TRBJ1-1	.	TRBV28	.	TGTGCCAGCAGTCGTATACAACGGGGGAGGGACACTGAAGCTTTCTTT	CASSRIQRGRDTEAFF
TRBJ2-7	once	TRBV6-5	TRBD1	TGTGCCAGCAGTTACTCGGGGACAGGATCCTACGAGCAGTACTTC	CASSYSGTGSYEQYF
TRBJ2-7	few	TRBV29-1	TRBD1	TGCAGCGCAGGACAGGAGGACGAGCAGTACTTC	CSAGQEDEQYF
TRBJ2-3	.	TRBV5-5	TRBD1	TGTGCCAGCAACTCACGACAGGGGGCCACAGATACGCAGTATTTT	CASNSRQGATDTQYF
TRBJ2-3	.	TRBV5-1	.	TGCGCCAGCAGCTTGATGGGACTTCGCACAGATACGCAGTATTTT	CASSLMGLRTDTQYF
TRBJ2-1	.	TRBV5-1	.	TGCGCCAGCAGCCTAAGGACAGCTATCGATGAGCAGTTCTTC	CASSLRTAIDEQFF
TRBJ2-7	few	TRBV6-1	.	TGTGCCAGCGATCGGGGTCCGACTGAATACGAGCAGTACTTC	CASDRGPTEYEQYF
TRBJ2-5	.	TRBV10-3	TRBD1	TGTGCCATCAGTGAGTCTATGGGGAAGGGGACAGCCGGTCTGGAGACCCAGTACTTC	CAISESMGKGTAGLETQYF
TRBJ2-2	many	TRBV7-3	.	TGTGCCAGCAGCCCCTCGATCGGGGAGCTGTTTTTT	CASSPSIGELFF
TRBJ2-1	.	TRBV29-1	TRBD2	TGCAGCGTTGAGGATAGCGGGAGGGCCTGGGAGCAGTTCTTC	CSVEDSGRAWEQFF
TRBJ1-5	.	TRBV19	.	TGTGCCAGTAGTATCCAGTTTTATAGCAATCAGCCCCAGCATTTT	CASSIQFYSNQPQHF
TRBJ2-5	.	TRBV5-4	TRBD2	TGTGCCAGCAGCTTCGAACCGGGACTAAACCAAGAGACCCAGTACTTC	CASSFEPGLNQETQYF
TRBJ2-3	few	TRBV2	TRBD1	TGTGCCAGCAGAGGGGACAGCTACATCACAGATACGCAGTATTTT	CASRGDSYITDTQYF
TRBJ2-1	.	TRBV7-3	TRBD2	TGTGCCAGCAGCTTAACTCGGGCTAGCGGAGGTAATGAGCAGTTCTTC	CASSLTRASGGNEQFF
TRBJ1-2	.	TRBV27	.	TGTGCCAGCAGAAGGGAGGTGGGCGGCTACACCTTC	CASRREVGGYTF
TRBJ1-1	.	TRBV19	.	TGTGCCAGTAGTATTGTAGCTGGTGTCGGGGTCGGAACTGAAGCTTTCTTT	CASSIVAGVGVGTEAFF
TRBJ1-1	few	TRBV2	.	TGTGCCAGCAGTGAAGTCCCGAACACTGAAGCTTTCTTT	CASSEVPNTEAFF
TRBJ1-1	.	TRBV6-6	.	TGTGCCAGCAGTTACTCTCAGGCGGGAACCACTGAAGCTTTCTTT	CASSYSQAGTTEAFF
TRBJ1-1	.	TRBV27	.	TGTGCCAGCAGTGGGGGTCTGGTGAACACTGAAGCTTTCTTT	CASSGGLVNTEAFF
TRBJ2-7	many	TRBV20-1	.	TGCAGTGCCACAAGGGACCGAACCGAGTACTTC	CSATRDRTEYF
TRBJ2-2	.	TRBV7-9	.	TGTGCCAGCAGCTTGTTTGTCGGGGAGCTGTTTTTT	CASSLFVGELFF
TRBJ2-6	.	TRBV2	.	TGTGCCAGCACTTCGGAATCTGGGGCCAACGTCCTGACTTTC	CASTSESGANVLTF
TRBJ2-4	few	TRBV4-1	.	TGCGCCAGCAGCCAAGATGGGGACGGGGTAGCCAAAAACATTCAGTACTTC	CASSQDGDGVAKNIQYF
TRBJ2-5	.	TRBV5-1	TRBD1	TGCGCCAGCAGCCTTACGGGACAGGGCCAAGAGACCCAGTACTTC	CASSLTGQGQETQYF
TRBJ2-1	.	TRBV5-1	TRBD2	TGCGCCAGCAGCCTAAGCTCAACGGGGACTAGCGTGACGAATGAGCAGTTCTTC	CASSLSSTGTSVTNEQFF
TRBJ2-5	.	TRBV28	TRBD2	TGTGCCAGCAGCCAACGGACTAGCGGGAGGGCAGGAGAGACCCAGTACTTC	CASSQRTSGRAGETQYF
TRBJ2-5	many	TRBV27	.	TGTGCCAGCAGTTTTACAGGGTACCAAGAGACCCAGTACTTC	CASSFTGYQETQYF
TRBJ1-1	.	TRBV28	TRBD1	TGTGCCAGCAGTTCCCCGGGACAGGGGAACACTGAAGCTTTCTTT	CASSSPGQGNTEAFF
TRBJ2-1	.	TRBV4-1	.	TGCGCCAGCAGCCAAGCTACTAGGGGGAATGAGCAGTTCTTC	CASSQATRGNEQFF
TRBJ2-7	.	TRBV2	.	TGTGCCAGCAGTGGGCAGCTGGGGTACGAGCAGTACTTC	CASSGQLGYEQYF
TRBJ2-3	.	TRBV29-1	TRBD2	TGCAGCGTTCCTAGCGGGGGTTTCTGGGATACGCAGTATTTT	CSVPSGGFWDTQYF